These T cell receptor beta chains were read from a single sample in a study of blood T cell repertoires in COVID-19. Assay used: immunoSEQ multiplex PCR; TCRdb lists only in-frame clones, some missing. The table has approximately 25,000 clones, more than 80% seen once. Sequencing was performed on peripheral blood. The receptor source for this set is an elderly woman with acute or convalescent COVID-19. CDR3s include the opening cysteine and the closing phenylalanine or tryptophan. The order of the fields is J gene, V gene, D gene, CDR3 length, clone size, CDR3 DNA, CDR3 protein. D genes are given only for firm matches. Size is omitted from some rows. Given values are once, few, many or a class for expanded clones.

j_gene: TRBJ2-5; v_gene: TRBV19; d_gene: TRBD1; len: 15; abundance: NA; CDR3nt: TGTGCCAGTAACTCGAGACAGGGTCATGTTGAGACCCAGTACTTC; CDR3aa: CASNSRQGHVETQYF
j_gene: TRBJ1-1; v_gene: TRBV11-3; d_gene: NA; len: 14; abundance: NA; CDR3nt: TGTGCCAGCAGCGTGAGCCGCGTCGGGGCTGAAGCTTTCTTT; CDR3aa: CASSVSRVGAEAFF
j_gene: TRBJ1-4; v_gene: TRBV6-6; d_gene: NA; len: 12; abundance: once; CDR3nt: TGTGCCAGCAGTTCTCCTACGCTGGGGGCGCTTTTT; CDR3aa: CASSSPTLGALF
j_gene: TRBJ1-6; v_gene: TRBV19; d_gene: TRBD1; len: 15; abundance: NA; CDR3nt: TGTGCCAGTACTACGGGGACAGCCGTCAATTCACCCCTCCACTTT; CDR3aa: CASTTGTAVNSPLHF
j_gene: TRBJ1-6; v_gene: TRBV14; d_gene: TRBD1; len: 15; abundance: NA; CDR3nt: TGTGCCAGCAGCAGGACAGGGGGCGGGAATTCACCCCTCCACTTT; CDR3aa: CASSRTGGGNSPLHF
j_gene: TRBJ2-7; v_gene: TRBV18; d_gene: TRBD2; len: 16; abundance: NA; CDR3nt: TGTGCCAGCTCACCACCGACGGGAGGCGGGCCCTACGAGCAGTACTTC; CDR3aa: CASSPPTGGGPYEQYF
j_gene: TRBJ2-2; v_gene: TRBV6-6; d_gene: NA; len: 13; abundance: NA; CDR3nt: TGTGCCAGCAAGGGCAGGGGAGCCGGGGAGCTGTTTTTT; CDR3aa: CASKGRGAGELFF
j_gene: TRBJ2-7; v_gene: TRBV6-5; d_gene: NA; len: 13; abundance: NA; CDR3nt: TGTGCCAGCAGTTACGGGGCTACCTACGAGCAGTACTTC; CDR3aa: CASSYGATYEQYF
j_gene: TRBJ1-4; v_gene: TRBV27; d_gene: TRBD1; len: 13; abundance: NA; CDR3nt: TGTGCCAGTGGGACAGGGGGGACTGAAAAACTGTTTTTT; CDR3aa: CASGTGGTEKLFF
j_gene: TRBJ1-2; v_gene: TRBV5-1; d_gene: TRBD1; len: 15; abundance: NA; CDR3nt: TGCGCCAGCAGCTTGGATGGGACAGTAAACTATGGCTACACCTTC; CDR3aa: CASSLDGTVNYGYTF
j_gene: TRBJ1-1; v_gene: TRBV23-1; d_gene: NA; len: 12; abundance: NA; CDR3nt: TGCGCCAGCGGAGTTGACGGTACTGAAGCTTTCTTT; CDR3aa: CASGVDGTEAFF
j_gene: TRBJ1-4; v_gene: TRBV11-2; d_gene: TRBD1; len: 14; abundance: NA; CDR3nt: TGTGCCAGCAGCTTTCCCCAGGGGGGAGAAAAACTGTTTTTT; CDR3aa: CASSFPQGGEKLFF
j_gene: TRBJ2-5; v_gene: TRBV4-1; d_gene: NA; len: 15; abundance: NA; CDR3nt: TGCGCCAGCAGCCAAGAGGAGGGACTGCTTGAGACCCAGTACTTC; CDR3aa: CASSQEEGLLETQYF
j_gene: TRBJ2-7; v_gene: TRBV28; d_gene: TRBD2; len: 15; abundance: NA; CDR3nt: TGTGCCAGCAGCACGGGGGGCGGGAGGGTATACGAGCAGTACTTC; CDR3aa: CASSTGGGRVYEQYF
j_gene: TRBJ2-1; v_gene: TRBV3-1/TRBV3-2; d_gene: TRBD2; len: 15; abundance: NA; CDR3nt: TGTGCCAGCAGCCAAGGACTAGCGGGGGGGACTGAGCAGTTCTTC; CDR3aa: CASSQGLAGGTEQFF
j_gene: TRBJ2-2; v_gene: TRBV10-3; d_gene: TRBD2; len: 15; abundance: NA; CDR3nt: TGTGCCATCGGGCTAGCGGGAGGTGGAAGGGGGGAGCTGTTTTTT; CDR3aa: CAIGLAGGGRGELFF
j_gene: TRBJ1-2; v_gene: TRBV7-2; d_gene: NA; len: 15; abundance: NA; CDR3nt: TGTGCCAGCAGCTTAGGATTAGGAGGTTTCTATGGCTACACCTTC; CDR3aa: CASSLGLGGFYGYTF
j_gene: TRBJ2-1; v_gene: TRBV18; d_gene: TRBD2; len: 18; abundance: NA; CDR3nt: TGTGCCAGCTCACCACTTGGACTAGCGGGAGTCGACTACAATGAGCAGTTCTTC; CDR3aa: CASSPLGLAGVDYNEQFF
j_gene: TRBJ1-6; v_gene: TRBV7-8; d_gene: NA; len: 13; abundance: few; CDR3nt: TGTGCCAGCAGCTCTGGCCATGGTTCACCCCTCCACTTT; CDR3aa: CASSSGHGSPLHF
j_gene: TRBJ2-2; v_gene: TRBV2; d_gene: TRBD2; len: 14; abundance: NA; CDR3nt: TGTGCCAAGAGAGCGGGAAAGAACACCGGGGAGCTGTTTTTT; CDR3aa: CAKRAGKNTGELFF
j_gene: TRBJ1-2; v_gene: TRBV19; d_gene: TRBD1; len: 15; abundance: NA; CDR3nt: TGTGCCAGTAGTATAGGGAGGGACAGGGCTTATGGCTACACCTTC; CDR3aa: CASSIGRDRAYGYTF
j_gene: TRBJ2-2; v_gene: TRBV6-4; d_gene: NA; len: 15; abundance: NA; CDR3nt: TGTGCCAGCAGCCCCGGGGGAGCCTCGACCGGGGAGCTGTTTTTT; CDR3aa: CASSPGGASTGELFF
j_gene: TRBJ2-3; v_gene: TRBV5-5; d_gene: NA; len: 16; abundance: NA; CDR3nt: TGTGCCAGCAGCTTATATAGCCAGCCCACCTCCGATACGCAGTATTTT; CDR3aa: CASSLYSQPTSDTQYF
j_gene: TRBJ2-2; v_gene: TRBV10-3; d_gene: TRBD2; len: 14; abundance: NA; CDR3nt: TGTGCCATCCTCGGGGGGGCGAACACCGGGGAGCTGTTTTTT; CDR3aa: CAILGGANTGELFF
j_gene: TRBJ2-6; v_gene: TRBV7-6; d_gene: NA; len: 18; abundance: NA; CDR3nt: TGTGCCAGCAGCTTAGCGGGTTGGGCCCTCTCTGGGGCCAACGTCCTGACTTTC; CDR3aa: CASSLAGWALSGANVLTF
j_gene: TRBJ2-1; v_gene: TRBV4-3; d_gene: NA; len: 15; abundance: few; CDR3nt: TGCGCCAGCAGCCAAGATCGGGTAATGGACAATGAGCAGTTCTTC; CDR3aa: CASSQDRVMDNEQFF
j_gene: TRBJ2-2; v_gene: TRBV19; d_gene: NA; len: 15; abundance: NA; CDR3nt: TGTGCCAGTAGCCTCAGCAGGGGTCCCACCGGGGAGCTGTTTTTT; CDR3aa: CASSLSRGPTGELFF
j_gene: TRBJ2-7; v_gene: TRBV7-9; d_gene: TRBD1; len: 13; abundance: once; CDR3nt: TGTGCCAGCGGAGTGGACAGGACCGCCGAGCAGTACTTC; CDR3aa: CASGVDRTAEQYF
j_gene: TRBJ1-2; v_gene: TRBV27; d_gene: TRBD1; len: 17; abundance: NA; CDR3nt: TGTGCCAGCAGGCGAAGGGGACAGGGAGGACGAGACTATGGCTACACCTTC; CDR3aa: CASRRRGQGGRDYGYTF
j_gene: TRBJ1-4; v_gene: TRBV18; d_gene: NA; len: 13; abundance: NA; CDR3nt: TGTGCCAGCTCACCGGGACTCCCTGGCAAACTGTTTTTT; CDR3aa: CASSPGLPGKLFF
j_gene: TRBJ2-1; v_gene: TRBV9; d_gene: NA; len: 17; abundance: NA; CDR3nt: TGTGCCAGCAGCCATGGAGATTACCGGAGCTCCTACAATGAGCAGTTCTTC; CDR3aa: CASSHGDYRSSYNEQFF
j_gene: TRBJ1-5; v_gene: TRBV2; d_gene: NA; len: 14; abundance: NA; CDR3nt: TGTGCCAGCAGCCCGGACAGTTACAATCAGCCCCAGCATTTT; CDR3aa: CASSPDSYNQPQHF
j_gene: TRBJ2-1; v_gene: TRBV4-3; d_gene: NA; len: 16; abundance: NA; CDR3nt: TGCGCCAGCAGCCAAGAGCGGCTAGCGAACTACAATGAGCAGTTCTTC; CDR3aa: CASSQERLANYNEQFF
j_gene: TRBJ2-5; v_gene: TRBV19; d_gene: TRBD1; len: 14; abundance: NA; CDR3nt: TGTGCCAGTAGTATGGAGACAGGGATTAAGACCCAGTACTTC; CDR3aa: CASSMETGIKTQYF
j_gene: TRBJ2-2; v_gene: TRBV19; d_gene: TRBD1; len: 14; abundance: NA; CDR3nt: TGTGCCACTTCCGGGACAGGGAACACCGGGGAGCTGTTTTTT; CDR3aa: CATSGTGNTGELFF
j_gene: TRBJ2-7; v_gene: TRBV6-5; d_gene: NA; len: 13; abundance: NA; CDR3nt: TGTGCCAGCAGTTATAACAGGGCATACGAGCAGTACTTC; CDR3aa: CASSYNRAYEQYF
j_gene: TRBJ2-5; v_gene: TRBV18; d_gene: NA; len: 14; abundance: NA; CDR3nt: TGTGCCAGCTCACCAGGACTTCTTGGAGAGACCCAGTACTTC; CDR3aa: CASSPGLLGETQYF